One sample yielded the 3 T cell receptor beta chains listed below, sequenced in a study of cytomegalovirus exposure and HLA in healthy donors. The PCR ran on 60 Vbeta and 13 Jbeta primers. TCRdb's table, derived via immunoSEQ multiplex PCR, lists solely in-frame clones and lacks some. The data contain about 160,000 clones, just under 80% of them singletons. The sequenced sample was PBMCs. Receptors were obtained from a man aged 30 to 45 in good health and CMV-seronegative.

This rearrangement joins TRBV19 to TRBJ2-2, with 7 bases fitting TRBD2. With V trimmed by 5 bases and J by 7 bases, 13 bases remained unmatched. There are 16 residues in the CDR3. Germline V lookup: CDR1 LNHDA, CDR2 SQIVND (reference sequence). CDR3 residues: CASSGSGGSIVGELFF. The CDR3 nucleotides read TGTGCCAGTAGTGGATCGGGGGGTTCAATTGTCGGGGAGCTGTTTTTT.

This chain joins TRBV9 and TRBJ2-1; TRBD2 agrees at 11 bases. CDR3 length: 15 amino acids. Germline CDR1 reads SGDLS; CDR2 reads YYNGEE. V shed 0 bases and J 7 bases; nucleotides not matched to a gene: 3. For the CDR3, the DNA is TGTGCCAGCAGCGTAGCAACTAGCGGGAGTAATGAGCAGTTCTTC. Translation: CASSVATSGSNEQFF.

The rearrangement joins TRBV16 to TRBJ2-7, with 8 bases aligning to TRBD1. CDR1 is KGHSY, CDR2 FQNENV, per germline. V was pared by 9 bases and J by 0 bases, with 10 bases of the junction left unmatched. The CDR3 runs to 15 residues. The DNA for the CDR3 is TGTGCCAGTGGGGCGGCGACAGGGGCCTCCTACGAGCAGTACTTC. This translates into CASGAATGASYEQYF.